Listed here is a single T cell receptor beta chain. The target of this receptor is not known. The sample holds no much larger clone one base away, and base qualities are not on file. The trial excluded patients who had a history of autoimmune disease or who were on systemic immunosuppression. Peripheral blood for TCR sequencing was collected from all dose cohorts at baseline, on cycle 4 day 1, and on cycle 7 day 1. Samples were obtained from an open-label, multicenter, first-in-human phase I dose-escalation trial of ivuxolimab. Adults with locally advanced or metastatic melanoma, renal cell, hepatocellular, or head and neck squamous cell carcinoma were enrolled in the trial. Before TCR sequencing, CD4+ T cells and CD8+ T cells from peripheral blood were sorted into separate populations. This record comes from a study of OX40 agonist ivuxolimab in advanced cancers. For context, the study as a whole: The costimulatory receptor OX40 (CD134) was targeted by ivuxolimab, a fully human IgG2 agonistic monoclonal antibody. Intravenous ivuxolimab was administered to patients every 2 weeks at six dose levels: 0.01, 0.1, 0.3, 1.5, 3 and 10 mg/kg. Of the approximately 54 dose-escalation patients, hepatocellular carcinoma was present in about 20, melanoma in approximately 15, renal cell carcinoma in 9 and head and neck cancer in 9. A male proportion of roughly 85% and a mean age of 60 years, ranging from about 20 to 79, were recorded for the dose-escalation cohort. Patients were allowed to have had prior anti-PD-1, anti-PD-L1 or anti-CTLA-4 therapy, and approximately 43% of the dose-escalation patients had previously received checkpoint inhibitors. Partial responses occurred in three dose-escalation patients, of whom one had hepatocellular carcinoma and two had cutaneous melanoma. Peripheral TCRbeta sequencing aimed to test whether ivuxolimab altered TCR sequence diversity and caused clonal T-cell expansion. The paper reports the monotherapy dose-escalation portion (N = 52 patients) of the phase I ivuxolimab trial.

The trim is 8 bases for V and 5 bases for J, with a gap of 27 bases between the germline ends. The germline V gene (reference sequence) supplies CDR1 LNHDA and CDR2 SQIVND. From its cysteine to its phenylalanine, the CDR3 spans 17 amino acids. Only CDR3 DNA remains: 51 bases, in frame from the first base. Overall study results and their limits: After ivuxolimab, CD8+ T cells had more expanded clones than CD4+ T cells on average. The antigen specificity of the clonally expanded peripheral T cells was not determined. Low levels of normalized T-cell clonal expansion were also seen in some patients who did not respond. In partial responders in the 0.1-3.0 mg/kg groups, normalized peripheral clonal expansion was found to be among the lowest, especially among CD8+ T cells. Clonal expansion of both CD4+ and CD8+ blood T cells was observed from baseline to week 6 at doses 0.1 to 3.0 mg/kg.

For sequencing of the TCRbeta CDR3 region, genomic DNA was extracted from the sorted cells. The immunoSEQ Assay was used for sequencing of TCRbeta CDR3 regions. TCRdb retrieved this table from immuneACCESS and kept in-frame rearrangements only. Not all clones are present; in checked studies, unresolved V genes account for under half, and no reason is known for the remainder. This sample has tens of thousands of clones in its table, and 82% of those were observed once. In total, the top ten clones hold about 1.6% of the sample. The rearranged segments are TRBV19 and TRBJ1-1, and possibly TRBD1, on 5 matching bases. Sequencing used CD4+ or CD8+ T cells sorted from blood, obtained in a trial of the OX40 agonist ivuxolimab. This clonotype was sampled from an adult with an advanced solid tumor such as melanoma, head and neck, liver or kidney cancer. Read as DNA, the sequence is TGTGCCAGTCGCTCCCTTCGGGCGGGGCGGGATGGGACTGAAGCTTTCTTT. The resulting protein is CASRSLRAGRDGTEAFF.